The rows below give T cell receptor beta chains drawn from one sample of a study of CXCR3-negative and CXCR3-positive naive CD8 T cells. From its re-call of the 5' RACE reads, TCRdb lists each CDR3 protein once, without DNA. This table lists approximately 3,100 distinct CDR3 sequences. Source material: naive CXCR3+ CD8+ T cells from blood. These receptors were collected from a human donor in good health. Some clones in this sample may be carry-over from other donors' samples. Both conserved end residues are part of each CDR3. The order of the fields is clone size, J gene, V gene, CDR3 protein. Clone size is given for some rows only: seen once, a few or many times, or a class if the clone is expanded.

>medium-sized|TRBJ2-1|TRBV29-1
CSPRVWSGSSYNEQFF
>NA|TRBJ2-1|TRBV19
CASSMGDNEQFF
>medium-sized|TRBJ2-7|TRBV7-9
CASSLVPGPWEQYF
>medium-sized|TRBJ2-1|TRBV5-1
CASSELAGGSLNEQFF
>medium-sized|TRBJ2-1|TRBV5-1
CASRPGTKNEQFF
>medium-sized|TRBJ2-7|TRBV29-1
CSVESSYEQYF
>medium-sized|TRBJ2-7|TRBV18
CASSPGDMLSSGYEQYF
>medium-sized|TRBJ2-7|TRBV29-1
CSVEVTTTYEQYF
>medium-sized|TRBJ2-1|TRBV29-1
CSLTSGRAIEQFF
>medium-sized|TRBJ2-1|TRBV3-1
CASSQVLSGGPDEQFF
>large|TRBJ1-1|TRBV6-2/TRBV6-3
CASSYMAGLNTEAFF
>NA|TRBJ2-2|TRBV6-5
CASFNSRQGADTGELFF
>medium-sized|TRBJ2-1|TRBV7-9
CASSLGLLSYNEQFF
>NA|TRBJ2-1|TRBV28
CASSLRPGTQQFF
>medium-sized|TRBJ1-1|TRBV29-1
CSVEVLNTEAFF
>medium-sized|TRBJ1-4|TRBV18
CASSQRRFNEKLFF
>medium-sized|TRBJ1-2|TRBV28
CASSLQDRDFSYTF
>medium-sized|TRBJ2-3|TRBV24-1
CATSDSPGQSSTDTQYF
>medium-sized|TRBJ1-2|TRBV27
CASSGDRNSNYGYTF
>medium-sized|TRBJ2-1|TRBV29-1
CSVETRINEQFF
>medium-sized|TRBJ2-1|TRBV10-2
CASSEFQNNEQFF
>medium-sized|TRBJ2-1|TRBV3-1
CASSLGTGGAEEQFF
>NA|TRBJ1-4|TRBV7-9
CASSNRATNEKLFF
>medium-sized|TRBJ2-1|TRBV4-1
CASSLSPGLGTHEQFF
>NA|TRBJ2-5|TRBV5-4
CASSLIGGAGEETQYF
>medium-sized|TRBJ2-3|TRBV6-2/TRBV6-3
CASSYKRELIEDTQYF
>medium-sized|TRBJ2-2|TRBV11-2
CASSSGAGGNTGELFF
>medium-sized|TRBJ2-1|TRBV20-1
CSAPPSGRAPNEQFF
>medium-sized|TRBJ2-7|TRBV29-1
CSVSGNSYEQYF
>medium-sized|TRBJ2-1|TRBV29-1
CSVEFSGGGDEQFF
>medium-sized|TRBJ2-2|TRBV6-2/TRBV6-3
CATQMLAGAPGELFF
>medium-sized|TRBJ2-5|TRBV15
CATSREWGQETQYF
>NA|TRBJ2-7|TRBV3-1
CASSQGKVHEQYF
>NA|TRBJ2-2|TRBV29-1
CSVEGFSPAGELFF
>medium-sized|TRBJ2-1|TRBV7-8
CASSSNKHLNTGEIEQFF
>medium-sized|TRBJ1-1|TRBV7-9
CAGDGLNTEAFF
>NA|TRBJ2-1|TRBV6-1
CASSDGSADEQFF
>medium-sized|TRBJ2-1|TRBV7-2
CASSSPTDGSSYNEQFF
>medium-sized|TRBJ1-1|TRBV5-6
CASSPTGAWTEAFF
>medium-sized|TRBJ2-3|TRBV20-1
CSASRGGPTDTQYF
>medium-sized|TRBJ1-5|TRBV25-1
CASTPQAPEGLSNQPQHF
>medium-sized|TRBJ2-4|TRBV11-2
CASSLESSDIQYF
>NA|TRBJ1-5|TRBV5-1
CASGQGEGQPQHF
>medium-sized|TRBJ1-1|TRBV6-5
CASQPPHGQGAFF
>NA|TRBJ1-4|TRBV20-1
CSARDPTGEEANEKLFF
>NA|TRBJ1-1|TRBV5-1
CASSLALGNTEAFF
>NA|TRBJ2-1|TRBV4-3
CASSQEGAVSYNEQFF
>NA|TRBJ1-1|TRBV19
CASNYGTEMNTEAFF
>NA|TRBJ2-1|TRBV11-1
CASSSGTGGFEQFF
>NA|TRBJ1-1|TRBV6-5
CASSFAAPGTEAFF
>NA|TRBJ2-1|TRBV20-1
CSAQRATDYNEQFF
>medium-sized|TRBJ2-1|TRBV7-9
CASSFPAGLYNEQFF
>medium-sized|TRBJ1-1|TRBV29-1
CSTRGGMNTEAFF
>NA|TRBJ2-1|TRBV4-1
CASSQDRPPNREQFF
>NA|TRBJ2-1|TRBV5-1
CASSLGLELGNEQFF
>medium-sized|TRBJ2-1|TRBV11-2
CASSFLGPNFGRTNEQFF